This TCR beta chain was sequenced for a study of response to subunit inactivated influenza vaccine. A word on this clonotype: Antigen: not known.

V was clipped by 5 bases and J by 7 bases, with 17 bases between them. Germline assignment: CDR1 SGHTA and CDR2 FQGNSA. This CDR3 has 14 residues. TCRdb re-derived calls from the RT-PCR reads in MiXCR, one entry per CDR3 protein. Of about 530,000 distinct CDR3 sequences detected, 13% appear once; the ten largest clones hold around 13%. Study-wide points: The authors proposed limited new T cell recruitment per seasonal influenza vaccination.

V usage is TRBV7-2 and J usage is TRBJ2-5; D call uncertain. Source: PBMCs from blood, taken 45 days after vaccination. This TCR was sampled from a man aged 45-65 years who received an inactivated influenza vaccine. The CDR3 is CASSVLRASGTQYF. The CDR3 nucleotides are TGTGCCAGCAGCGTCCTCCGGGCTTCCGGGACCCAGTACTTC. Drawing the rest from reference TRBV7-2 and TRBJ2-5, the complete variable domain is GAGVSQSPSNKVTEKGKDVELRCDPISGHTALYWYRQSLGQGLEFLIYFQGNSAPDKSGLPSDRFSAERTGGSVSTLTIQRTQQEDSAVYLCASSVLRASGTQYFGPGTRLLVL.